Listed here are 10 T cell receptor beta chains from one sample, sequenced in a study of human T cells and chemical hapten exposure (dated by TCRdb to about 2021). Library creation used RACE. The sequencer listed for this sample is NextSeq 500. The public reads were reanalyzed by TCRdb: fastp trimming at Q25, MiXCR alignment, in-frame beta chains only. All rows with the same CDR3 protein become a single entry with the most common DNA and genes. The sample yields about 30,000 distinct CDR3 sequences; 5% to 6% were counted once. The ten most abundant clones make up about 6% of the sample. In light of the paper, this sample's time point label describes: patch test 3, about 24 weeks after DPC sensitization. The meaning of the sample's treatment or condition label: therapeutic diphenylcyclopropenone sensitization with weekly scalp DPC. This specimen consisted of whole blood, obtained in connection with sensitization to the hapten diphenylcyclopropenone (DPC). All receptors derive from a man aged 25-40 years with alopecia areata. Some clones in this sample may be carry-over from other donors' samples.

This chain joins TRBV6-5 and TRBJ1-6; D not resolved. Trimming stripped 5 bases from V and 10 bases from J, with 15 bases between. There are 14 residues in the CDR3. Germline assignment: CDR1 MNHEY and CDR2 SVGAGI. CDR3 sequence reads: CASSAEGFGSPLHF. The CDR3 bases are TGTGCCAGCAGTGCCGAGGGTTTCGGGTCACCCCTCCACTTT.

This clonotype was seen at least ten times. The rearrangement joins TRBV6-6 to TRBJ2-5; no definite D call. V lost 4 bases to trimming and J lost 4 bases, with 4 bases between them. The germline gives CDR1 MNHNY, CDR2 SVGAGI (reference sequence). The CDR3 loop spans 11 amino acids. CDR3 residues: CASSLLETQYF. CDR3 coding DNA: TGTGCCAGCAGTTTATTAGAGACCCAGTACTTC.

In its sample, this clonotype was seen many times. The gene calls are TRBV6-5 and TRBJ2-7, with a tentative D call TRBD1 (6 bases). Deletions cut 5 bases from V and 0 bases from J, with 11 bases between. CDR3 length: 14 residues. In germline, CDR1 is MNHEY, CDR2 SVGAGI. CDR3 sequence: CASSRTASSYEQYF. Written as DNA, the CDR3 is TGTGCCAGCAGTCGGACAGCGAGCTCCTACGAGCAGTACTTC.

This clonotype appeared many times. The chain employs TRBV10-1 and TRBJ2-5; 7 nucleotides match TRBD1. Trimming took 10 bases from V and 5 from J; bases not matched to a gene: 10. The CDR3 consists of 13 residues. Germline V gene data show CDR1 as WNHNN and CDR2 as SYGVQD (reference sequence). This chain's CDR3 is CATNNDREETQYF. CDR3 nucleotide sequence: TGCGCCACCAACAACGACAGGGAGGAGACCCAGTACTTC.

There are many counts of this clonotype. The chain carries TRBV20-1 and TRBJ2-5; 9 positions match TRBD2. Germline V gene sequence: CDR1 DFQATT, CDR2 SNEGSKA (reference sequence). Trimming removed 6 bases from V and 2 bases from J; junction bases left unmatched: 13. The CDR3 spans 16 residues. CDR3 nucleotide sequence: TGCAGTGCCAGAAAAGCTAGCGGGGTTCTTCAAGAGACCCAGTACTTC. Translated, it gives CSARKASGVLQETQYF.

The table lists this clonotype with many counts. This sequence joins TRBV24-1 and TRBJ2-7; D is undetermined. This CDR3 contains 13 residues. Per the germline V gene, CDR1 is KGHDR and CDR2 is SFDVKD. V was pared by 2 bases and J by 3 bases, with 7 bases between. Here the CDR3 DNA reads TGTGCCACCAGTGATTCCCCAGGCTACGAGCAGTACTTC. Its protein product is CATSDSPGYEQYF.

This clonotype was counted at least ten times. The CDR3 coding sequence is TGTGCCAGTAGTACCCGGGACAGCCGCCAAGAGACCCAGTACTTC. This gives the protein CASSTRDSRQETQYF. This chain joins TRBV19 and TRBJ2-5, with 7 bases fitting TRBD1. Unmatched junction bases numbered 6, after V lost 4 bases and J lost 1 base. Germline CDR1 and CDR2: LNHDA and SQIVND (reference sequence). The CDR3 spans 15 residues.

This clonotype has at least ten counts. This chain uses TRBV29-1 with TRBJ2-1; 9 positions agree with TRBD2. Germline V gene data show CDR1 as SQVTM and CDR2 as ANQGSEA. The CDR3 covers 13 residues. V dropped 6 bases and J dropped 10; count of bases not matched to a gene: 10. The CDR3 sequence: CSVEGLASREQFF. The CDR3 coding sequence is TGCAGCGTGGAGGGACTAGCTTCTAGGGAGCAGTTCTTC.

This clonotype came up many times. The chain combines TRBV5-5 with TRBJ2-1, with 8 bases aligning to TRBD1. Per germline, CDR1 SGHKS and CDR2 YYEKEE (reference sequence). The CDR3 extends over 14 amino acids. Trimming cost V 3 bases and J 7 bases; bases outside gene matches: 6. The DNA of the CDR3 is TGTGCCAGCAGCTCGAGGACAGGGCAGAATGAGCAGTTCTTC. Encoded protein: CASSSRTGQNEQFF. Combining the CDR3 with reference TRBV5-5 and TRBJ2-1 gives the whole variable domain DAGVTQSPTHLIKTRGQQVTLRCSPISGHKSVSWYQQVLGQGPQFIFQYYEKEERGRGNFPDRFSARQFPNYSSELNVNALLLGDSALYLCASSSRTGQNEQFFGPGTRLTVL.

This clonotype occurred many times. This chain connects TRBV19 to TRBJ1-5; D is undetermined. The germline V gene has CDR1 LNHDA and CDR2 SQIVND (reference sequence). V lost 7 bases and J 6 bases, leaving 25 bases between the germline ends. This CDR3 contains 17 residues. This CDR3 reads CASTLAASRWQGQPQHF. The CDR3 nucleotides read TGTGCCAGTACCCTCGCTGCGTCCCGGTGGCAAGGTCAGCCCCAGCATTTT.